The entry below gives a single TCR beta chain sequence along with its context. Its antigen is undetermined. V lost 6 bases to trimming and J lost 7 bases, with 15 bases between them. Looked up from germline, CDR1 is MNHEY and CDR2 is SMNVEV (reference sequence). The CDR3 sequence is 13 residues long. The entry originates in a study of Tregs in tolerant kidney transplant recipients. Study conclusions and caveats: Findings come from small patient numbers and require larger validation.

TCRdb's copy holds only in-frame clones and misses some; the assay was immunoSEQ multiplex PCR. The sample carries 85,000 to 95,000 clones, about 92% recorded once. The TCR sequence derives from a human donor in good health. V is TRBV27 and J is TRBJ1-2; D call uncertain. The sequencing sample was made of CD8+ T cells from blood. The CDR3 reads CASRAAPLFGYTF. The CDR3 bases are TGTGCCAGCAGGGCCGCACCACTCTTTGGCTACACCTTC.